The 22 T cell receptor beta chains below were found in one sample sequenced in a study of identical twins. A single record per CDR3 protein comes from TCRdb applying MiXCR to the 5' RACE reads. The repertoire holds 350,000 to 450,000 distinct CDR3 sequences, with around a sixth as singletons. The sample consisted of naive T cells sorted from blood. The receptors come from a man aged 50 or older in good health.

This clonotype was observed a handful of times. This sequence joins TRBV29-1 and TRBJ1-5, with D perhaps matching TRBD1 (6 bases). Trimming removed 4 bases from V and 3 bases from J, with 7 bases in between. This CDR3 region has 12 residues. The V gene's germline CDR1 is SQVTM and CDR2 ANQGSEA. The CDR3 reads CSVAGDNQPQHF. The CDR3 coding sequence is TGCAGCGTTGCAGGGGACAATCAGCCCCAGCATTTT.

There are a few counts of this clonotype. The chain employs TRBV5-1 and TRBJ2-5; TRBD1 aligns across 8 bases. CDR1 and CDR2 from the germline V gene are SGHRS and YFSETQ. The length of the CDR3 is 16 residues. The junction had 13 bases not matched to a gene; V was cut back by 3 bases and J by 6 bases. The CDR3 protein is CASSWSLGQGSKTQYF. The CDR3 DNA reads as TGCGCCAGCAGCTGGAGCCTCGGACAGGGCTCGAAGACCCAGTACTTC.

The rearrangement uses TRBV6-5 and TRBJ2-7; TRBD2 might be the D (5 bases). The CDR3 covers 16 residues. Germline values: CDR1 MNHEY, CDR2 SVGAGI. Trimming took 3 bases from V and 5 from J, leaving 20 bases between them. The CDR3 protein is CASSYAPTGSWNEQYF. In nucleotides, the CDR3 is TGTGCCAGCAGTTATGCCCCAACGGGAAGTTGGAACGAGCAGTACTTC.

This clonotype was seen a few times. CDR3 sequence: CSARAQGTTGELFF. For the CDR3, the DNA is TGCAGTGCTAGAGCCCAGGGCACCACCGGGGAGCTGTTTTTT. The V gene is TRBV20-1, the J gene TRBJ2-2, with a weak D call TRBD1 (5 bases). This CDR3 is 14 amino acids long. Per the germline V gene, CDR1 is DFQATT and CDR2 is SNEGSKA (reference sequence). The V end lost 1 base, the J end lost 4 bases, and 10 bases lay between the germline ends.

This clonotype has a handful of counts. This chain joins TRBV6-2 or TRBV6-3 and TRBJ2-1; D is uncertain. The CDR3 runs to 14 residues. Trimming cost V 6 bases and J 2 bases, with 11 bases left between them. Germline V gene sequence: CDR1 MNHEY, CDR2 SVGEGT. CDR3 DNA sequence: TGTGCCAGCAGCCTACTCGTCGCCTACAATGAGCAGTTCTTC. It translates to CASSLLVAYNEQFF.

The rearrangement uses TRBV27 and TRBJ1-1; D might be TRBD1 (5 bases). V shed 2 bases and J shed 7 bases, with 8 bases lying between them. This CDR3 is built from 12 residues. The germline gives CDR1 MNHEY, CDR2 SMNVEV (reference sequence). The CDR3: CASSLPGLEAFF. The CDR3 DNA reads TGTGCCAGCAGTTTACCGGGACTTGAAGCTTTCTTT.

In its sample, this clonotype was seen many times. V and J are TRBV29-1 and TRBJ2-7; possible D gene TRBD2, 6 bases. Deletions cut 4 bases from V and 3 bases from J, with 13 bases between. The CDR3 runs to 13 residues. Germline CDR1 is SQVTM and CDR2 is ANQGSEA. CDR3 sequence (DNA): TGCAGCGTTGGCGGGGTCGGAGGCTACGAGCAGTACTTC. This sequence encodes CSVGGVGGYEQYF.

J is TRBJ2-1 and V is TRBV6-5, with D perhaps TRBD2 (6 bases). Germline lookup yields CDR1 MNHEY and CDR2 SVGAGI. The CDR3 totals 15 residues. Trimming stripped 3 bases from V and 6 bases from J, with 15 bases between. The CDR3, as DNA: TGTGCCAGCAGTTATCCCCTGGCGGGGATCAATGAGCAGTTCTTC. Protein: CASSYPLAGINEQFF.

This clonotype turned up a few times. The CDR3 sequence is CASSQEVQGASEQYF. DNA of the CDR3: TGTGCCAGCAGCCAAGAGGTCCAGGGGGCTTCGGAGCAGTACTTC. This chain uses TRBV3-1 with TRBJ2-7; 8 bases map to TRBD1. Per the germline V gene, CDR1 is LGHDT and CDR2 is YNNKEL (reference sequence). Trimming removed 0 bases from V and 7 bases from J; junction bases left unmatched: 8. The CDR3 is 15 amino acids.

The chain couples TRBV12-3 or TRBV12-4 to TRBJ1-1; D unclear. The CDR3 covers 11 residues. Trimming removed 3 bases at V and 6 bases at J, with 5 bases between. The CDR3 sequence: CASSFGPEAFF. The CDR3 DNA sequence: TGTGCCAGCAGTTTTGGCCCTGAAGCTTTCTTT.

The chain has TRBV30 and TRBJ2-2; TRBD1 agrees at 9 bases. In germline, CDR1 is GTSNPN, CDR2 SVGIG (reference sequence). V was clipped by 3 bases and J by 5 bases; unmatched bases: 4. This CDR3 contains 14 residues. The DNA of the CDR3 is TGTGCCTGGAGCGGGACAGGGAGGACCGGGGAGCTGTTTTTT. Translating it yields CAWSGTGRTGELFF.

As for this clonotype: An end of the junction differs from the germline gene, which may be a read error. CDR3 in DNA: TGTGCCAGTAGTACCGGACAGGGGCGATCGAGAAACACCATACATTTT. It codes for CASSTGQGRSRNTIHF. The chain couples TRBV19 to TRBJ1-3; 9 nucleotides agree with TRBD1. The CDR3 contains 16 residues. The germline V gene has CDR1 LNHDA and CDR2 SQIVND (reference sequence).

This clonotype was picked up a small number of times. The chain is built from TRBV12-3 or TRBV12-4 and TRBJ2-1; D is undetermined. The CDR3 is 12 residues long. Trimming took 5 bases from V and 5 from J, leaving 7 bases between them. The CDR3 DNA is TGTGCCAGCAGTCCCGAGCACAATGAGCAGTTCTTC. Encoded protein: CASSPEHNEQFF.

The J gene is TRBJ2-2, the V gene TRBV2; maybe TRBD2 (6 bases). The CDR3 contains 12 residues. Trimming shortened V by 10 bases and J by 4 bases, and 10 bases separated the two germline ends. Germline CDR1 reads SNHLY; CDR2 reads FYNNEI. In DNA form, the CDR3 reads TGTGCCACGGGACTCTCCACCGGGGAGCTGTTTTTT. Amino acid sequence: CATGLSTGELFF.

This clonotype was detected many times. This chain joins TRBV5-4 and TRBJ1-2; D unclear. The CDR3 is 14 residues long. Germline V gives CDR1 SGHNT, CDR2 YYREEE (reference sequence). The ends were cut back, 6 bases at V and 4 bases at J, with 16 bases in the middle. The CDR3: CASTITEAAYGYTF. The CDR3 coding sequence is TGTGCCAGCACCATTACCGAGGCGGCCTATGGCTACACCTTC.

The chain combines TRBV20-1 with TRBJ1-5; a possible D gene is TRBD1 (5 bases). This CDR3 region has 15 residues. With 2 bases removed from V and 1 base from J, the gap between germline ends came to 12 bases. CDR1 and CDR2 from the germline V gene are DFQATT and SNEGSKA (reference sequence). CDR3 DNA sequence: TGCAGTGCTAGACTCCGGGGACGGAGCAATCAGCCCCAGCATTTT. Translated: CSARLRGRSNQPQHF.

The table lists this clonotype with a few counts. The chain employs TRBV4-1 and TRBJ2-1; D not certain. This CDR3 has 16 amino acids. The germline gives CDR1 MGHRA, CDR2 YSYEKL. V shed 1 base and J shed 0 bases, with 10 bases lying between them. The CDR3 loop reads CASSQVHESSYNEQFF. In nucleotides, the CDR3 is TGCGCCAGCAGCCAAGTCCACGAGAGCTCCTACAATGAGCAGTTCTTC.

In this sample, this clonotype turned up many times. This chain links TRBV7-9 with TRBJ1-1; maybe TRBD1 (6 bases). Trimming stripped 1 base from V and 5 bases from J, with 11 bases between. Germline CDR1 is SEHNR and CDR2 is FQNEAQ (reference sequence). The CDR3 totals 14 residues. The CDR3 nucleotides are TGTGCCAGCAGCTTAGACAGGGAAGGAACTGAAGCTTTCTTT. It encodes CASSLDREGTEAFF.

This clonotype was seen ten or more times. The chain is built from TRBV5-1 and TRBJ2-2; TRBD2 matches at 9 bases. Germline CDR1 reads SGHRS; CDR2 reads YFSETQ. V lost 6 bases to trimming and J lost 1 base; unmatched junction nucleotides: 7. CDR3 length equals 16 residues. The CDR3 DNA sequence: TGCGCCAGCACCACCCAACTAGCGGGGAACACCGGGGAGCTGTTTTTT. Translated, it gives CASTTQLAGNTGELFF.

This chain links TRBV27 with TRBJ1-5, with D possibly TRBD1 on 6 matching bases. Germline loops: CDR1 MNHEY, CDR2 SMNVEV (reference sequence). The CDR3 runs 16 residues. The V end lost 0 bases, the J end lost 0 bases, and 9 bases lay between the germline ends. The CDR3 DNA follows: TGTGCCAGCAGTTTATCCCAGACAGGTAGCAATCAGCCCCAGCATTTT. Translated: CASSLSQTGSNQPQHF.

The rearrangement uses TRBV29-1 and TRBJ2-5, with D maybe TRBD1 (7 bases). The CDR3 contains 11 residues. Germline-derived CDR1 and CDR2 are SQVTM and ANQGSEA. Trimming removed 8 bases from V and 1 base from J, with 8 bases in between. The CDR3 nucleotides are TGCAGCCAGGGGGGCCAAGAGACCCAGTACTTC. It translates to CSQGGQETQYF.

CDR3 loop: CASSVQGGPNQPQHF. The CDR3, as DNA: TGTGCCAGCAGCGTACAGGGGGGCCCCAATCAGCCCCAGCATTTT. The rearrangement links TRBV11-2 to TRBJ1-5; 8 bases agree with TRBD1. This CDR3 contains 15 residues. Per germline, CDR1 SGHAT and CDR2 FQNNGV. Germline trimming cut 5 bases from V and 3 bases from J; bases unmatched to any gene: 6.